This T cell receptor beta chain originates from a study of shared clonotypes between healthy human individuals. In the case of this clone: What it binds is unknown.

The input for sorted-subset replicate PCRs was around 0.2 ug DNA, tens of thousands of T cell genomes. Only in-frame clones appear in the TCRdb table, and some are missing; sequencing was by immunoSEQ multiplex PCR. This repertoire shows 2 million to 2.5 million clones, approximately 95% found once; its top ten account for under 0.45%. Study-level points and caveats: Generation probability values for non-shared clonotypes were lower than those for clonotypes shared by all four donors.

Donors included only healthy HIV-negative adults lacking recent acute infections or vaccinations. Trimming took 4 bases from V and 2 from J, leaving 7 bases between them. The CDR3 runs 13 residues. CDR1 SGDLS and CDR2 YYNGEE come from the germline V gene. The TCR comes from a man aged 18 to 30 in good health. Some clones in this sample may be carry-over from other donors' samples. This chain uses TRBV9 with TRBJ1-3; D call uncertain. The specimen sequenced was naive CD4+ T cells from PBMCs. Subset given: CD45RA+ positively selected. CDR3 DNA: TGTGCCAGCAGCAGGGAAACTGGAAACACCATATATTTT. The encoded protein is CASSRETGNTIYF. Looking up the rest from reference TRBV9 and TRBJ1-3 gives the full variable domain: DSGVTQTPKHLITATGQRVTLRCSPRSGDLSVYWYQQSLDQGLQFLIQYYNGEERAKGNILERFSAQQFPDLHSELNLSSLELGDSALYFCASSRETGNTIYFGEGSWLTVV.